The 9 T cell receptor beta chains listed next were all sequenced from one sample in a study of control samples from healthy donors and cancer patients. Sequencing used immunoSEQ multiplex PCR; TCRdb keeps in-frame clones, though not all of them. The sample contains hundreds of thousands of clones, roughly 87% of which appear only once. What was sequenced was PBMCs. The receptors stem from a woman aged 60-75 years with lung cancer.

The V call is TRBV7-9, the J call TRBJ2-3, with 12 bases matching TRBD1. The CDR3 runs 16 residues. The J segment lost 4 bases and the V segment lost 5 bases, leaving 7 bases of the junction unmatched. Germline V gene data show CDR1 as SEHNR and CDR2 as FQNEAQ (reference sequence). The CDR3 loop is CASSLAGTGGADTQYF. CDR3 nucleotide sequence: TGTGCCAGCAGCCTTGCCGGGACAGGGGGCGCAGATACGCAGTATTTT.

This clone was detected many times. Other DNA sequences in this sample translate to the same CDR3. The chain joins TRBV18 to TRBJ1-1; 7 bases fit TRBD1. The CDR3 runs 17 residues. CDR1 and CDR2 from the germline V gene are KGHSH and LQKENI. The V and J ends lost 1 base and 3 bases, in that order; junction bases with no gene match: 11. The CDR3 sequence: CASSPLARGLSYTEAFF. The CDR3 coding sequence is TGTGCCAGCTCACCACTGGCAAGGGGGCTAAGCTACACTGAAGCTTTCTTT.

The count of this clone is one. The V and J genes are TRBV30 and TRBJ2-2; a possible D gene is TRBD1 (6 bases). The germline V gene encodes CDR1 GTSNPN and CDR2 SVGIG (reference sequence). This CDR3 is 12 amino acids long. V was pared by 7 bases and J by 5 bases, with 11 bases between. CDR3 amino acids: CAFRGSTGELFF. Here the CDR3 DNA reads TGTGCCTTCAGGGGCTCGACCGGGGAGCTGTTTTTT.

The J gene is TRBJ2-1, the V gene TRBV11-2, with a tentative D call TRBD2 (6 bases). The germline gives CDR1 SGHAT, CDR2 FQNNGV. CDR3 size: 19 residues. The V end lost 5 bases, the J end lost 6 bases, and 29 bases lay between the germline ends. The CDR3 loop reads CASSQRTSGLATGGNEQFF. The CDR3 bases are TGTGCCAGCAGCCAAAGAACGAGCGGTCTGGCGACCGGGGGCAATGAGCAGTTCTTC.

V and J are TRBV5-1 and TRBJ1-1; 8 bases are shared with TRBD1. The CDR3 consists of 14 residues. Germline V lookup: CDR1 SGHRS, CDR2 YFSETQ. Trimming cost V 4 bases and J 0 bases; bases outside gene matches: 2. CDR3 amino acids: CASSEDRVNTEAFF. CDR3 bases: TGCGCCAGCAGCGAGGACAGGGTGAACACTGAAGCTTTCTTT.

V is TRBV12-3 or TRBV12-4 and J is TRBJ1-1; D gene unclear. V was shortened by 2 bases and J by 4 bases, with 8 bases between the two germline ends. The CDR3 runs to 13 residues. As DNA, the CDR3 is TGTGCCAGCAGTTTATGGGGAGGCACTGAAGCTTTCTTT. It specifies CASSLWGGTEAFF.

The chain carries TRBV18 and TRBJ1-1; D gene unclear. This CDR3 contains 14 residues. V lost 2 bases, J lost 3 bases, and 10 bases lay in between. From germline, CDR1 is KGHSH and CDR2 LQKENI. The CDR3 sequence: CASSPVAGDTEAFF. The CDR3 DNA reads as TGTGCCAGCTCACCAGTGGCCGGGGACACTGAAGCTTTCTTT.

V is TRBV5-6 and J is TRBJ1-4; D possibly corresponds to TRBD1 (5 bases). Per germline, CDR1 SGHDT and CDR2 YYEEEE. With 4 bases removed from V and 4 bases from J, the gap between germline ends came to 14 bases. This CDR3 contains 15 residues. The CDR3, as DNA: TGTGCCAGCAGCCTTGACAGAGACTTTAATGAAAAACTGTTTTTT. It translates to CASSLDRDFNEKLFF. Full variable domain (outside the CDR3, taken from reference TRBV5-6 and TRBJ1-4): DAGVTQSPTHLIKTRGQQVTLRCSPKSGHDTVSWYQQALGQGPQFIFQYYEEEERQRGNFPDRFSGHQFPNYSSELNVNALLLGDSALYLCASSLDRDFNEKLFFGSGTQLSVL.

V is TRBV18 and J is TRBJ2-5; maybe TRBD1 (5 bases). In germline, CDR1 is KGHSH, CDR2 LQKENI. This CDR3 contains 14 residues. V was cut by 3 bases and J by 1 base, with 9 bases left in between. The DNA of the CDR3 is TGTGCCAGCTCACCGGAAGGGGTCCAAGAGACCCAGTACTTC. The encoded protein is CASSPEGVQETQYF.